Shown below are 32 T cell receptor beta chains from a single sample sequenced in a study of shared clonotypes between healthy human individuals. The assay was immunoSEQ multiplex PCR, and TCRdb's table has in-frame clones only and misses some. The table has roughly 1,100,000 clones, approximately 72% seen once. The sample consisted of memory CD4+ T cells sorted from blood. Indicated subset: CD45RA-negative fraction. These receptors were collected from a man younger than 35 in good health.

The J gene is TRBJ2-7, the V gene TRBV5-1; D gene ambiguous. V lost 4 bases and J 0 bases, leaving 14 bases between the germline ends. Looked up from germline, CDR1 is SGHRS and CDR2 is YFSETQ. This CDR3 comprises 15 residues. In nucleotides, the CDR3 is TGCGCCAGCAGCAAAGACACGGCTAGCTCCTACGAGCAGTACTTC. Translated: CASSKDTASSYEQYF.

The sample holds many counts of this clone. Other DNA sequences in the sample encode the same CDR3. The chain joins TRBV2 to TRBJ1-1; D not resolved. The CDR3 extends over 12 amino acids. Looked up from germline, CDR1 is SNHLY and CDR2 is FYNNEI. V lost 6 bases to trimming and J lost 2 bases, with 7 bases between them. CDR3 DNA: TGTGCCAGCAGCGTGGGTAACACTGAAGCTTTCTTT. It encodes CASSVGNTEAFF.

The rearrangement joins TRBV5-4 to TRBJ1-1; possible D gene TRBD1, 5 bases. With 2 bases removed from V and 4 bases from J, the gap between germline ends came to 9 bases. This CDR3 contains 13 residues. Germline assignment: CDR1 SGHNT and CDR2 YYREEE (reference sequence). The CDR3 DNA reads as TGTGCCAGCAGCTTTTCGAGGGGCACTGAAGCTTTCTTT. Encoded protein: CASSFSRGTEAFF.

This chain joins TRBV11-1 and TRBJ1-1; D possibly corresponds to TRBD1 (5 bases). With 0 bases removed from V and 7 bases from J, the gap between germline ends came to 9 bases. The CDR3 has 13 amino acids. Germline loops: CDR1 SGHAT, CDR2 FQDESV (reference sequence). The DNA of the CDR3 is TGTGCCAGCAGCTTAGCAGGGGTTGGTGAAGCTTTCTTT. Its protein product is CASSLAGVGEAFF.

This clone showed up just a few times. V and J are TRBV7-8 and TRBJ2-7; the D is unclear. The CDR3 is 20 residues long. Looked up from germline, CDR1 is SGHVS and CDR2 is FQNEAQ. The V end lost 1 base, the J end lost 0 bases, and 25 bases lay between the germline ends. CDR3 nucleotide sequence: TGTGCCAGCAGCTTAGACGCAAATCCTATCCCCAGCCTATCCTCCTACGAGCAGTACTTC. Translation: CASSLDANPIPSLSSYEQYF.

The chain is built from TRBV29-1 and TRBJ2-1; TRBD2 agrees at 11 bases. The CDR3 totals 16 residues. Germline V gene data show CDR1 as SQVTM and CDR2 as ANQGSEA. The V and J ends lost 7 bases and 4 bases, in that order; junction bases with no gene match: 12. CDR3 region: CSAGTSGWRDYNEQFF. Written as DNA, the CDR3 is TGCAGCGCTGGGACTAGCGGATGGAGGGATTACAATGAGCAGTTCTTC.

V is TRBV6-5 and J is TRBJ2-7; 7 positions match TRBD2. This CDR3 region has 15 residues. CDR1 MNHEY and CDR2 SVGAGI come from the germline V gene. Unmatched junction bases numbered 7, after V lost 2 bases and J lost 3 bases. This chain's CDR3 is CASSYSWEGNYEQYF. As DNA, the CDR3 is TGTGCCAGCAGTTACAGTTGGGAGGGCAACTACGAGCAGTACTTC.

Written as DNA, the CDR3 is TGTGCCAGCAGGATTACCTTGAGCTCCTACAATGAGCAGTTCTTC. This encodes CASRITLSSYNEQFF. This chain links TRBV2 with TRBJ2-1; D unresolved. Germline lookup yields CDR1 SNHLY and CDR2 FYNNEI. The V end was cut by 6 bases, the J end by 0 bases, with 12 bases between. This CDR3 contains 15 residues.

There are a few counts of this clone. The CDR3 protein is CASSVLDRDEAEAFF. CDR3 coding DNA: TGTGCCAGCAGCGTCCTCGACAGGGACGAAGCTGAAGCTTTCTTT. The chain has TRBV28 and TRBJ1-1; 7 bases match TRBD1. The CDR3 length is 15 residues. Germline loops: CDR1 MDHEN, CDR2 SYDVKM. J lost 6 bases, V lost 6 bases, and 13 bases had no gene match.

The rearrangement uses TRBV2 and TRBJ2-3; either TRBD1 or TRBD2 may supply D (6 bases each). This CDR3 has 15 residues. The V gene's germline CDR1 is SNHLY and CDR2 FYNNEI. V lost 1 base to trimming and J lost 6 bases, with 14 bases between them. The CDR3 reads CASSEVGGWWDTQYF. CDR3 DNA sequence: TGTGCCAGCAGTGAAGTGGGGGGCTGGTGGGATACGCAGTATTTT.

The CDR3 DNA follows: TGTGCCAGCAGCGTAGGACTAGCGAGCCACGGTACGCAGTATTTT. It codes for CASSVGLASHGTQYF. The chain is built from TRBV9 and TRBJ2-3; 8 positions agree with TRBD2. The germline V gene has CDR1 SGDLS and CDR2 YYNGEE. This CDR3 contains 15 residues. With 0 bases clipped from V and 8 bases from J, the junction kept 8 bases outside the gene matches. The whole variable domain, filled in from reference TRBV9 and TRBJ2-3, reads DSGVTQTPKHLITATGQRVTLRCSPRSGDLSVYWYQQSLDQGLQFLIQYYNGEERAKGNILERFSAQQFPDLHSELNLSSLELGDSALYFCASSVGLASHGTQYFGPGTRLTVL.

The chain joins TRBV15 to TRBJ1-2, with 11 bases fitting TRBD1. This CDR3 comprises 16 residues. Germline V gene data show CDR1 as LNHNV and CDR2 as YYDKDF (reference sequence). V dropped 5 bases and J dropped 3; count of bases not matched to a gene: 8. CDR3 nucleotide sequence: TGTGCCACCAGCGGAGGTTGGGACAGGGGGGACTATGGCTACACCTTC. Encoded protein: CATSGGWDRGDYGYTF.

This clone was seen a single time. The chain joins TRBV11-2 to TRBJ2-7, with D unclear. CDR1 and CDR2 from the germline V gene are SGHAT and FQNNGV. This CDR3 has 13 residues. Between the trimmed V and J ends, which lost 5 bases and 7 bases, there was a span of 15 bases. The CDR3 here is CASSQIRVGEQYF. CDR3 DNA: TGTGCCAGCAGCCAAATTAGGGTAGGGGAGCAGTACTTC.

The V and J genes are TRBV5-4 and TRBJ2-6, with 9 bases matching TRBD1. The CDR3 totals 15 residues. V trimming: 3 bases; J trimming: 2 bases; junction bases outside the gene matches: 0. Per the germline V gene, CDR1 is SGHNT and CDR2 is YYREEE (reference sequence). The CDR3 loop reads CASSYRGPGANVLTF. The CDR3 DNA reads TGTGCCAGCAGCTACAGGGGGCCTGGGGCCAACGTCCTGACTTTC.

The chain recombines TRBV15 with TRBJ2-1; 7 bases match TRBD2. The J segment lost 9 bases and the V segment lost 1 base, leaving 12 bases of the junction unmatched. Germline CDR1 and CDR2: LNHNV and YYDKDF (reference sequence). This CDR3 is built from 16 residues. CDR3 region: CATSRGPGGPSPEQFF. CDR3 nucleotide sequence: TGTGCCACCAGCAGAGGGCCGGGAGGTCCAAGTCCTGAGCAGTTCTTC. Filled out from reference TRBV15 and TRBJ2-1, the complete variable domain reads DAMVIQNPRYQVTQFGKPVTLSCSQTLNHNVMYWYQQKSSQAPKLLFHYYDKDFNNEADTPDNFQSRRPNTSFCFLDIRSPGLGDTAMYLCATSRGPGGPSPEQFFGPGTRLTVL.

V usage is TRBV6-4 and J usage is TRBJ2-1; 7 bases align to TRBD2. This CDR3 comprises 13 residues. Germline trimming cut 1 base from V and 6 bases from J; bases unmatched to any gene: 0. Germline V CDR1 and CDR2: MRHNA, SNTAGT. The CDR3 nucleotides are TGTGCCAGCAGTGACTGGACTAGCAATGAGCAGTTCTTC. It encodes CASSDWTSNEQFF.

The chain recombines TRBV6-5 with TRBJ1-6; D is perhaps TRBD1 (6 bases). Germline V gene sequence: CDR1 MNHEY, CDR2 SVGAGI. The CDR3 covers 14 residues. Trimming shortened V by 5 bases and J by 4 bases, and 9 bases separated the two germline ends. The CDR3 here is CASSGQLYNSPLHF. The CDR3 bases are TGTGCCAGCAGTGGACAGTTATATAATTCACCCCTCCACTTT.

This chain joins TRBV7-2 and TRBJ2-7, with D possibly matching TRBD1 (6 bases). CDR1 is SGHTA and CDR2 is FQGNSA in the germline V gene. The CDR3 totals 14 residues. V lost 5 bases and J 2 bases, leaving 13 bases between the germline ends. The chain's CDR3 is CASSPGADAYEQYF. The DNA for the CDR3 is TGTGCCAGCAGCCCAGGGGCCGATGCCTACGAGCAGTACTTC. The full variable domain, rest sourced from reference TRBV7-2 and TRBJ2-7, is GAGVSQSPSNKVTEKGKDVELRCDPISGHTALYWYRQSLGQGLEFLIYFQGNSAPDKSGLPSDRFSAERTGGSVSTLTIQRTQQEDSAVYLCASSPGADAYEQYFGPGTRLTVT.

V is TRBV5-4 and J is TRBJ2-5; TRBD2 might be the D (5 bases). The CDR3 length is 15 residues. Between the trimmed V and J ends, which lost 4 bases and 2 bases, there was a span of 15 bases. In germline, CDR1 is SGHNT, CDR2 YYREEE (reference sequence). The CDR3 DNA follows: TGTGCCAGCAGCCCACCCCGGGGATCGCAAGAGACCCAGTACTTC. Residues: CASSPPRGSQETQYF.

The table lists this clone with a count of one. The J gene is TRBJ2-7, the V gene TRBV7-2, with D possibly TRBD2 on 5 matching bases. V lost 5 bases, J lost 1 base, and 12 bases lay in between. Germline CDR1 and CDR2: SGHTA and FQGNSA. This CDR3 has 14 residues. CDR3 DNA: TGTGCCAGCAGCCCAACTACGGGGTCCTACGAGCAGTACTTC. This translates into CASSPTTGSYEQYF. The whole variable domain, remainder taken from reference TRBV7-2 and TRBJ2-7, is GAGVSQSPSNKVTEKGKDVELRCDPISGHTALYWYRQSLGQGLEFLIYFQGNSAPDKSGLPSDRFSAERTGGSVSTLTIQRTQQEDSAVYLCASSPTTGSYEQYFGPGTRLTVT.

The gene calls are TRBV7-2 and TRBJ2-2; D not resolved. The CDR3 totals 15 residues. The V gene's germline CDR1 is SGHTA and CDR2 FQGNSA. Trimming shortened V by 5 bases and J by 4 bases, and 14 bases separated the two germline ends. The CDR3 sequence: CASSHAAGLTGELFF. For the CDR3, the DNA is TGTGCCAGCAGCCACGCGGCAGGTCTCACCGGGGAGCTGTTTTTT.

The chain recombines TRBV27 with TRBJ1-1; perhaps TRBD1 as D (5 bases). The V end was cut by 5 bases, the J end by 7 bases, with 20 bases between. This CDR3 is 15 amino acids long. CDR1 is MNHEY and CDR2 is SMNVEV in the germline V gene (reference sequence). As DNA, the CDR3 is TGTGCCAGCAGTCTCATGTACCAGGGATTTGGTGAAGCTTTCTTT. Translating it yields CASSLMYQGFGEAFF.

This clone has only one observation. This rearrangement joins TRBV18 to TRBJ2-3; D is possibly TRBD1 (6 bases). Germline V CDR1 and CDR2: KGHSH, LQKENI. CDR3 length equals 16 residues. The V gene lost 1 base and the J gene lost 3 bases, with 14 bases spanning the gap. The CDR3 sequence is CASSPQRTELTDTQYF. The CDR3 DNA reads TGTGCCAGCTCACCACAAAGGACAGAACTAACAGATACGCAGTATTTT.

The chain recombines TRBV10-3 with TRBJ1-5, with D unresolved. Germline V gene data show CDR1 as ENHRY and CDR2 as SYGVKD. V was trimmed by 7 bases and J by 3 bases, leaving 13 bases between them. The CDR3 is made up of 14 amino acids. The CDR3 DNA follows: TGTGCCATCAAAGGTCAAAAGGACAATCAGCCCCAGCATTTT. It is translated as CAIKGQKDNQPQHF.

This clone was recorded a few times. The CDR3 is CASSGSFIEQFF. Here the CDR3 DNA reads TGTGCCAGCAGTGGTTCGTTCATTGAGCAGTTCTTC. The rearrangement links TRBV6-1 to TRBJ2-1; D remains ambiguous. Germline V lookup: CDR1 MNHNS, CDR2 SASEGT. The CDR3 is 12 residues long. Trimming shortened V by 4 bases and J by 9 bases, and 10 bases separated the two germline ends.

In this sample, this clone turned up a few times. The genes are TRBV28 and TRBJ1-3; D ambiguous. V lost 2 bases to trimming and J lost 2 bases, with 7 bases between them. CDR1 and CDR2 (germline): MDHEN, SYDVKM. This CDR3 region has 14 residues. CDR3 region: CASSLHGPGNTIYF. CDR3 DNA: TGTGCCAGCAGTTTACACGGTCCTGGAAACACCATATATTTT.

The chain recombines TRBV14 with TRBJ2-3, with 7 bases aligning to TRBD2. After removal of 2 bases from V and 1 base from J, the junction contained 3 bases not matched to a gene. From germline, CDR1 is SGHDN and CDR2 FVKESK. This CDR3 is built from 15 residues. This CDR3 reads CASSQSLAGTDTQYF. The DNA of the CDR3 is TGTGCCAGCAGCCAATCTCTAGCGGGCACAGATACGCAGTATTTT.

V usage is TRBV6-5 and J usage is TRBJ1-2; TRBD1 aligns across 7 bases. The CDR3 is 15 residues long. With V trimmed by 4 bases and J by 0 bases, 5 bases remained unmatched. CDR1 is MNHEY, CDR2 SVGAGI, per germline. The CDR3 protein is CASSSPGQTNYGYTF. The DNA of the CDR3 is TGTGCCAGCAGTTCTCCGGGACAGACTAACTATGGCTACACCTTC.

This chain links TRBV29-1 with TRBJ2-3; 11 bases align to TRBD2. Germline V gene data show CDR1 as SQVTM and CDR2 as ANQGSEA. The CDR3 runs 16 residues. The trim removed 8 bases at V and 0 bases at J, leaving 10 bases unmatched. For the CDR3, the DNA is TGCAGCCTACTCGGACTAGCGGGCTTTAGCACAGATACGCAGTATTTT. Amino acid sequence: CSLLGLAGFSTDTQYF.

J is TRBJ1-5 and V is TRBV5-4, with TRBD1 as a possible D gene (6 bases). V lost 0 bases and J lost 0, with 7 bases in between. The germline CDR1 and CDR2 sequences are SGHNT and YYREEE (reference sequence). The CDR3 sequence is 15 residues long. For the CDR3, the DNA is TGTGCCAGCAGCTTGGGAGGGGGTAGCAATCAGCCCCAGCATTTT. This encodes CASSLGGGSNQPQHF.

A few counts support this clone. V gene TRBV30 combines with J gene TRBJ2-1, with 8 bases identical to TRBD2. Germline values: CDR1 GTSNPN, CDR2 SVGIG (reference sequence). V was pared by 7 bases and J by 5 bases, with 10 bases of the junction left unmatched. The CDR3 length is 14 residues. The CDR3 DNA is TGTGCCTACAAGAGGCGGGGGGACGACAATGAGCAGTTCTTC. Protein product: CAYKRRGDDNEQFF.

The chain has TRBV6-4 and TRBJ2-1; D is unclear. Between the trimmed V and J ends, which lost 0 bases and 3 bases, there was a span of 9 bases. The V gene's germline CDR1 is MRHNA and CDR2 SNTAGT. The CDR3 contains 15 residues. CDR3 region: CASSDSIQFYNEQFF. For the CDR3, the DNA is TGTGCCAGCAGTGACTCTATACAGTTCTACAATGAGCAGTTCTTC.